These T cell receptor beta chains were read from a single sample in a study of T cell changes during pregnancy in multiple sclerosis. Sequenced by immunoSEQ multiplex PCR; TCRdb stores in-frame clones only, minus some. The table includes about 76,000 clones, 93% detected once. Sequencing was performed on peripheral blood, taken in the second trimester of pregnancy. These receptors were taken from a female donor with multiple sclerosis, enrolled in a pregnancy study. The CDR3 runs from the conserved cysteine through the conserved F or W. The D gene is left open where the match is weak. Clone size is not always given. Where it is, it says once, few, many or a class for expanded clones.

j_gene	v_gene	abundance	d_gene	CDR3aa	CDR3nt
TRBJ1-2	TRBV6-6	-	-	CASSMAGVYGYTF	TGTGCCAGCAGTATGGCGGGGGTTTATGGCTACACCTTC
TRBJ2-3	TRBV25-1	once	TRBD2	CASSEGGLAGDTDTQYF	TGTGCCAGCAGTGAGGGGGGACTAGCGGGGGACACAGATACGCAGTATTTT
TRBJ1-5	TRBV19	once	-	CASSMGGVGGQAQHF	TGTGCCAGTAGTATGGGGGGTGTGGGGGGTCAAGCCCAGCATTTT
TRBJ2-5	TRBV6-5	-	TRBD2	CASSGRGGETQYF	TGTGCCAGCAGCGGGAGGGGAGGGGAGACCCAGTACTTC
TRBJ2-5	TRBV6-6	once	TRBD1	CASSHTGGASETQYF	TGTGCCAGCAGTCATACAGGGGGCGCCTCCGAGACCCAGTACTTC
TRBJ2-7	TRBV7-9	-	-	CASSYRESREQYF	TGTGCCAGCAGCTACAGGGAGAGTCGGGAGCAGTACTTC
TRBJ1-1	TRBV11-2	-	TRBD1	CASSLSDRLEAFF	TGTGCCAGCAGCTTATCGGACAGGCTAGAAGCTTTCTTT
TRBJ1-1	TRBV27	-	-	CASSRQVQMNTEAFF	TGTGCCAGCTCTAGACAGGTTCAGATGAACACTGAAGCTTTCTTT
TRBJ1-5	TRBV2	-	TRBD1	CASGQGASQPQHF	TGTGCCTCTGGACAGGGGGCAAGTCAGCCCCAGCATTTT
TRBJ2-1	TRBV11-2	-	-	CASSLLGRGEFF	TGTGCCAGCAGCCTGCTGGGGCGGGGCGAGTTCTTC
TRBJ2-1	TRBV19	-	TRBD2	CASSIVAGGYEQFF	TGTGCCAGTAGTATCGTAGCGGGTGGCTATGAGCAGTTCTTC
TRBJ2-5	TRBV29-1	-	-	CSVDQGGETQYF	TGCAGCGTTGATCAGGGAGGTGAGACCCAGTACTTC
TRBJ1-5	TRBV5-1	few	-	CASSPGTNQPQHF	TGCGCCAGCAGCCCCGGGACAAATCAGCCCCAGCATTTT
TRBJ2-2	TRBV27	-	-	CASSLTGAGELFF	TGTGCCAGCAGCCTAACAGGAGCCGGGGAGCTGTTTTTT